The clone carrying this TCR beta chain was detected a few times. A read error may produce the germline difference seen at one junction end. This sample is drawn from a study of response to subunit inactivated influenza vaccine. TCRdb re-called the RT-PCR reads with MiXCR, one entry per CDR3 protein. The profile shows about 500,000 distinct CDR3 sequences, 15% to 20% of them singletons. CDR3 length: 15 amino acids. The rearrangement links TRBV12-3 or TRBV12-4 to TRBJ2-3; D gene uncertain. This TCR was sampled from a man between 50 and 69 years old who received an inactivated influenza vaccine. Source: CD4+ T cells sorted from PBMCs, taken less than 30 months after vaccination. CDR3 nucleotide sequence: TGTGCCAGCAGTTTAGGCCGGGCCCCCACAAATACGCAGTATTTT. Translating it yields CASSLGRAPTNTQYF.